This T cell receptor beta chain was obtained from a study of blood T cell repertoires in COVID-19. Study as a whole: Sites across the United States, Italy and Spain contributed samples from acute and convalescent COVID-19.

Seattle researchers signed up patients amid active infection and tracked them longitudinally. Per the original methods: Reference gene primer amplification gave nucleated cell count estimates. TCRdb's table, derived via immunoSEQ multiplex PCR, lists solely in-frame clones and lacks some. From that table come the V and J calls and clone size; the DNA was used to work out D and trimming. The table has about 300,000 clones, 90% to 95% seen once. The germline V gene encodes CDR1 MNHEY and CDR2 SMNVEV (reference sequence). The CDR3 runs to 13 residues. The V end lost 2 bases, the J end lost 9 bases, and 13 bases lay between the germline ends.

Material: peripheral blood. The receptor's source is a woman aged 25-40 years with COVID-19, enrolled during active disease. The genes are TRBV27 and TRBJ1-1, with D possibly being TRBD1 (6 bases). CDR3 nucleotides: TGTGCCAGCAGTTTAACAGGGTCCCCCCAAGCTTTCTTT. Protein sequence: CASSLTGSPQAFF.